Below are 11 T cell receptor beta chains sequenced from a single sample in a study of cytomegalovirus exposure and HLA in healthy donors. The primer mix had 60 Vbeta and 13 Jbeta primers. Sequenced by immunoSEQ multiplex PCR; TCRdb stores in-frame clones only, minus some. Of under 150,000 clones in the sample, approximately 78% were seen once. Sequencing was performed on PBMCs. The receptors were sampled from a woman in her thirties or forties in good health and CMV-seronegative.

The chain uses TRBV28 and TRBJ2-7; 8 bases are shared with TRBD2. The germline V gene has CDR1 MDHEN and CDR2 SYDVKM. V lost 1 base to trimming and J lost 2 bases; unmatched junction nucleotides: 7. This CDR3 has 16 residues. DNA for the CDR3: TGTGCCAGCAGTTTATTTCGCGGGAGGCCCGCCTACGAGCAGTACTTC. It codes for CASSLFRGRPAYEQYF.

The gene calls are TRBV5-1 and TRBJ2-7; D might be TRBD1 (6 bases). The ends were cut back, 4 bases at V and 3 bases at J, with 8 bases in the middle. Germline V gene lookup returns CDR1 SGHRS and CDR2 YFSETQ. CDR3 size: 12 residues. CDR3 protein: CASSEGHYEQYF. The CDR3 coding sequence is TGCGCCAGCAGCGAGGGACACTACGAGCAGTACTTC.

Here the CDR3 DNA reads TGTGCCAGCAGCTTGACGGGACAGGGGGTGGGAGGCTACACCTTC. Its translation is CASSLTGQGVGGYTF. The chain joins TRBV5-5 to TRBJ1-2, with 11 bases aligning to TRBD1. The CDR3 is made up of 15 amino acids. With 1 base clipped from V and 8 bases from J, the junction kept 7 bases outside the gene matches. Looked up from germline, CDR1 is SGHKS and CDR2 is YYEKEE (reference sequence). Together with reference TRBV5-5 and TRBJ1-2, the CDR3 gives the full variable domain: DAGVTQSPTHLIKTRGQQVTLRCSPISGHKSVSWYQQVLGQGPQFIFQYYEKEERGRGNFPDRFSARQFPNYSSELNVNALLLGDSALYLCASSLTGQGVGGYTFGSGTRLTVV.

The rearrangement links TRBV7-2 to TRBJ2-1; 10 positions match TRBD1. The junction had 3 bases not matched to a gene; V was cut back by 0 bases and J by 4 bases. This CDR3 has 16 residues. From germline, CDR1 is SGHTA and CDR2 FQGNSA. CDR3 sequence: CASSLAPGQGYNEQFF. For the CDR3, the DNA is TGTGCCAGCAGCTTAGCACCGGGACAGGGGTACAATGAGCAGTTCTTC.

The chain has TRBV7-6 and TRBJ1-3; D is undetermined. The CDR3 is made up of 17 amino acids. V was trimmed by 1 base and J by 0 bases, leaving 13 bases between them. The V gene's germline CDR1 is SGHVS and CDR2 FNYEAQ. The CDR3 here is CASSLESLGNSGNTIYF. CDR3 coding DNA: TGTGCCAGCAGCTTAGAAAGCCTCGGGAACTCTGGAAACACCATATATTTT. The complete variable domain, with remaining parts taken from reference TRBV7-6 and TRBJ1-3, reads GAGVSQSPRYKVTKRGQDVALRCDPISGHVSLYWYRQALGQGPEFLTYFNYEAQQDKSGLPNDRFSAERPEGSISTLTIQRTEQRDSAMYRCASSLESLGNSGNTIYFGEGSWLTVV.

The chain is built from TRBV7-2 and TRBJ2-7; 16 bases map to TRBD2. The CDR3 length is 19 residues. Germline V gene sequence: CDR1 SGHTA, CDR2 FQGNSA. V gave up 0 bases and J gave up 1 base; unmatched junction bases: 6. The CDR3 bases are TGTGCCAGCAGCTTAGCGCTCGGGACTAGCGGGAGGGGTTCCTACGAGCAGTACTTC. Its translation is CASSLALGTSGRGSYEQYF.

The chain uses TRBV27 and TRBJ2-3; TRBD2 might be the D (6 bases). The V and J ends lost 5 bases and 4 bases respectively, with 16 bases between them. From germline, CDR1 is MNHEY and CDR2 SMNVEV (reference sequence). The CDR3 consists of 15 residues. CDR3 nucleotide sequence: TGTGCCAGCAGTCATACGGGAGAGTCGGCAGATACGCAGTATTTT. This encodes CASSHTGESADTQYF.

J is TRBJ2-1 and V is TRBV4-3, with TRBD2 matching 7 bases. The germline CDR1 and CDR2 sequences are LGHNA and YSLEER. The CDR3 is made up of 19 amino acids. V shed 3 bases and J 0 bases; nucleotides not matched to a gene: 14. CDR3 in DNA: TGCGCCAGCAGCCAGGATCGTCTCGGGAGGCCCTCCTCCTACAATGAGCAGTTCTTC. Its translation: CASSQDRLGRPSSYNEQFF.

Only one count was recorded for this clone. The genes are TRBV7-2 and TRBJ2-7; D unresolved. The CDR3 covers 14 residues. CDR1 is SGHTA, CDR2 FQGNSA, per germline. V was clipped by 3 bases and J by 0 bases, with 9 bases between them. CDR3 coding DNA: TGTGCCAGCAGCTTTTACAGCAGCTCCTACGAGCAGTACTTC. Translation: CASSFYSSSYEQYF.

In its sample, this clone was seen a few times. The chain carries TRBV6-1 and TRBJ1-5; no definite D call. This CDR3 spans 12 amino acids. Germline V gene data show CDR1 as MNHNS and CDR2 as SASEGT. Between the trimmed V and J ends, which lost 5 bases and 6 bases, there was a span of 8 bases. The CDR3 DNA reads as TGTGCCAGCAGTTTGTTCCTTCAGCCCCAGCATTTT. Translating gives CASSLFLQPQHF.

This clone was picked up a small number of times. This chain connects TRBV7-8 to TRBJ1-5, with 8 bases fitting TRBD1. Germline CDR1 is SGHVS and CDR2 is FQNEAQ. V dropped 6 bases and J dropped 5; count of bases not matched to a gene: 6. The CDR3 contains 14 residues. CDR3 in DNA: TGTGCCAGCAGTTTAAGGGACAGGCATCAGCCCCAGCATTTT. This encodes CASSLRDRHQPQHF.